This T cell receptor (beta chain) was obtained from a study of blood T cell repertoires in COVID-19. Turning to the study itself: There were acute and convalescent COVID-19 samples, and they came from the United States, Italy and Spain. T cells, B-cell-depleted T cells, or PBMCs supplied cDNA or gDNA.

Original data processing: The authors estimated nucleated cell counts from reference gene primer amplification. Generated by immunoSEQ multiplex PCR, the TCRdb table keeps only in-frame clones and is missing some. V, J and clone size derive from that table, while D and trimming were established from the DNA sequence. Of tens of thousands of clones listed, about nine tenths are singletons. Germline V CDR1 and CDR2: LGHDT, YNNKEL (reference sequence). Trimming stripped 3 bases from V and 3 bases from J, with 3 bases between. The length of the CDR3 is 12 residues. Input material: peripheral blood. The gene calls are TRBV3-1 (or the pseudogene TRBV3-2) and TRBJ2-1; D call uncertain. This TCR was recovered from a woman aged 45-59 years in a cohort sampled during active COVID-19. DNA for the CDR3: TGTGCCAGCAGCCACCTCTACAATGAGCAGTTCTTC. This translates into CASSHLYNEQFF.